This entry features one T cell receptor (beta chain) sequence. Its target is not known. This sample was included in a study of monozygotic twins with inflammatory bowel disease. Germline CDR1 DFQATT, CDR2 SNEGSKA (reference sequence). The CDR3 has 13 residues. Total RNA input per TCR library was around 3,600 ng. TCRdb re-called the 5' RACE reads; one entry per CDR3 protein, DNA not given. The repertoire table contains 400,000 to 500,000 distinct CDR3 sequences. Notes on the study in general: Distinct T cell subtypes could not be told apart. IBD patients carried less diverse TCRbeta repertoires (inverse Simpson) than healthy co-twins.

This clonotype was sampled from a human donor with ulcerative colitis or Crohn's disease, or a healthy co-twin of an affected twin (not recorded which). This chain uses TRBV20-1 with TRBJ1-2. The specimen sequenced was blood. The CDR3 protein is CSARGQQYYGYTF.